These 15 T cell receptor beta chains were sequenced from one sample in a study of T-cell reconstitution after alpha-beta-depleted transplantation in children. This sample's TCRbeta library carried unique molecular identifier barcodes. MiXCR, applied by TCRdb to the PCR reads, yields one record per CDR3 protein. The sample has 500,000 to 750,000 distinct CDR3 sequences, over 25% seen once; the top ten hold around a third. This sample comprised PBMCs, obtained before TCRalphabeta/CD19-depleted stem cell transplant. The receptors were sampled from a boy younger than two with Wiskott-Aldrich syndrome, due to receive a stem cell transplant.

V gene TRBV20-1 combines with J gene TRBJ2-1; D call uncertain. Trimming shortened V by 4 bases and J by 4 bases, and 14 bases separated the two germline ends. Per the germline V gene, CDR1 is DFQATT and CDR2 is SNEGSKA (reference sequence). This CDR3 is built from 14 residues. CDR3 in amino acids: CSAIQRNVYNEQFF. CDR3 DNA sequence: TGCAGTGCTATTCAGCGAAACGTTTACAATGAGCAGTTCTTC.

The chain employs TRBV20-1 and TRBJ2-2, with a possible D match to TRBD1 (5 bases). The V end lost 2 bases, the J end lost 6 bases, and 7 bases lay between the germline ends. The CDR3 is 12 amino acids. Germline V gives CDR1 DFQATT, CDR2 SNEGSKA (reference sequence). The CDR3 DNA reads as TGCAGTGCTAGAAGGGGTTCCGGGGAGCTGTTTTTT. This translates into CSARRGSGELFF.

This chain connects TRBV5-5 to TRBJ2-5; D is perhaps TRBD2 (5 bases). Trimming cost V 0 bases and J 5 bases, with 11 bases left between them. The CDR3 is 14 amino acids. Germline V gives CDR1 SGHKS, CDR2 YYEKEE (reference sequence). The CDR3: CASSLAGADETQYF. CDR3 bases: TGTGCCAGCAGCTTGGCTGGAGCGGACGAGACCCAGTACTTC.

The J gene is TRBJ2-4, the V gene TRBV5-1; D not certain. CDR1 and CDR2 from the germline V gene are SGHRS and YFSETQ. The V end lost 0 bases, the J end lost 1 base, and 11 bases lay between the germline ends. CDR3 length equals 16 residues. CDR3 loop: CASSLAMQGAKNIQYF. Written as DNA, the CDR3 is TGCGCCAGCAGCTTGGCCATGCAAGGGGCCAAAAACATTCAGTACTTC.

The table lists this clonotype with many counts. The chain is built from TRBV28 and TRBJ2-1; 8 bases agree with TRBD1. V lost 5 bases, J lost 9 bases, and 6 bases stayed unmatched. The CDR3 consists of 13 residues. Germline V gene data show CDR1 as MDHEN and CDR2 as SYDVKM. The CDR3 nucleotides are TGTGCCAGCAGTCTTCAGGGGGCCCCTGAGCAGTTCTTC. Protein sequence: CASSLQGAPEQFF. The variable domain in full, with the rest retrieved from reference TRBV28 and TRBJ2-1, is DVKVTQSSRYLVKRTGEKVFLECVQDMDHENMFWYRQDPGLGLRLIYFSYDVKMKEKGDIPEGYSVSREKKERFSLILESASTNQTSMYLCASSLQGAPEQFFGPGTRLTVL.

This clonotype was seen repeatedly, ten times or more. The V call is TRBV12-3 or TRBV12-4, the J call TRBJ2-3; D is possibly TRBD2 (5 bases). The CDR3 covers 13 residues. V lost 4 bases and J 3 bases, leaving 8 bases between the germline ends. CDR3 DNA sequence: TGTGCCAGCAGTTGGACTGGTACAGATACGCAGTATTTT. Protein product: CASSWTGTDTQYF.

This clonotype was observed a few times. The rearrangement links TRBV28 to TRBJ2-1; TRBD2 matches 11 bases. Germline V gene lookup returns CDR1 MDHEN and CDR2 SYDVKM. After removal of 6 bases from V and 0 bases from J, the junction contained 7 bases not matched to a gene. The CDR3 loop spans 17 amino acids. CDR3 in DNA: TGTGCCAGCAGCCAGGGACTAGCGGAACTCTCCTACAATGAGCAGTTCTTC. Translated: CASSQGLAELSYNEQFF.

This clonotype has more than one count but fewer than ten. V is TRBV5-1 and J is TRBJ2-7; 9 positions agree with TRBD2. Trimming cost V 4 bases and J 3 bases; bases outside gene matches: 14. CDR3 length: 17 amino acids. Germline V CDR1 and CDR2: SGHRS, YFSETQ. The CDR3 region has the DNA TGCGCCAGCAGCATACATACGCTAGCGGGGCGAAACTACGAGCAGTACTTC. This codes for CASSIHTLAGRNYEQYF.

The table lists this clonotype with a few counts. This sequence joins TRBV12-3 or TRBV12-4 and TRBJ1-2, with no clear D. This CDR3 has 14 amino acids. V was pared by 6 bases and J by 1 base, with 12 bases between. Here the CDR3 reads CASSRNSVNYGYTF. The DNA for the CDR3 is TGTGCCAGCAGCCGGAACAGCGTTAACTATGGCTACACCTTC.

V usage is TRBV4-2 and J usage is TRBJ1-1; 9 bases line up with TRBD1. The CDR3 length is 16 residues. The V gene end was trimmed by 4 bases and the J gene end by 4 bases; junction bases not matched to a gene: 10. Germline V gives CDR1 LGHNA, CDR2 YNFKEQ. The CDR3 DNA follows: TGTGCCAGCAGCCCACGCCGGGACAGGGCCCTCACTGAAGCTTTCTTT. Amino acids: CASSPRRDRALTEAFF.

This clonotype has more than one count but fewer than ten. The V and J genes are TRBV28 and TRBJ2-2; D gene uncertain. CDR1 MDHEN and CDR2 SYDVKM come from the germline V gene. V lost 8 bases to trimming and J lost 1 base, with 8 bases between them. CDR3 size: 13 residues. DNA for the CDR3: TGTGCCAGCTACTACAAGAACACCGGGGAGCTGTTTTTT. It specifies CASYYKNTGELFF. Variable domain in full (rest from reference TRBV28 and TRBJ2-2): DVKVTQSSRYLVKRTGEKVFLECVQDMDHENMFWYRQDPGLGLRLIYFSYDVKMKEKGDIPEGYSVSREKKERFSLILESASTNQTSMYLCASYYKNTGELFFGEGSRLTVL.

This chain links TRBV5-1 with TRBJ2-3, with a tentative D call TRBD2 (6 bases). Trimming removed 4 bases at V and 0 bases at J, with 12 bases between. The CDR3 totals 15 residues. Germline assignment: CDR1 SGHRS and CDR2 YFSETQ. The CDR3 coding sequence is TGCGCCAGCAGCACGGGAGAAACTAGCACAGATACGCAGTATTTT. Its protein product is CASSTGETSTDTQYF.

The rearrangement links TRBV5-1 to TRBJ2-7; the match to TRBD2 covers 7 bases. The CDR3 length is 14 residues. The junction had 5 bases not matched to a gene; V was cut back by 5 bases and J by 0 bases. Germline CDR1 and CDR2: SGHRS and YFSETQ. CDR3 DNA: TGCGCCAGCAGAATAGGACTAGACTCCTACGAGCAGTACTTC. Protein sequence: CASRIGLDSYEQYF.

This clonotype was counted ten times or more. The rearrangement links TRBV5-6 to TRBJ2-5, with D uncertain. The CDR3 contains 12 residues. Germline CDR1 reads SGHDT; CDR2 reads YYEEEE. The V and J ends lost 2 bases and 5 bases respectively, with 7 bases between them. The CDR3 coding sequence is TGTGCCAGCAGCTTTTTGAAGGAGACCCAGTACTTC. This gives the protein CASSFLKETQYF. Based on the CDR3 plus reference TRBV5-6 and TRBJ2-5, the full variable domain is DAGVTQSPTHLIKTRGQQVTLRCSPKSGHDTVSWYQQALGQGPQFIFQYYEEEERQRGNFPDRFSGHQFPNYSSELNVNALLLGDSALYLCASSFLKETQYFGPGTRLLVL.

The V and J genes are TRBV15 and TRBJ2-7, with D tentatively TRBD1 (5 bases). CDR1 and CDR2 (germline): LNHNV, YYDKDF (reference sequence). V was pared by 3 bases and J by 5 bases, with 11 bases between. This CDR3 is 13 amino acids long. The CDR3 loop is CATSSQGADEQYF. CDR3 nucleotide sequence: TGTGCCACCAGCAGCCAGGGCGCCGACGAGCAGTACTTC.